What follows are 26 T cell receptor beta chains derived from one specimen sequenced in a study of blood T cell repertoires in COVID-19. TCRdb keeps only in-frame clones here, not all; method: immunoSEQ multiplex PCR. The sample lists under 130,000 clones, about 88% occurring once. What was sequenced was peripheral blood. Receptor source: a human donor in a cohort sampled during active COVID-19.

The CDR3 is CASSLYPDRGTEAFF. The CDR3 DNA reads as TGTGCCAGCAGTTTATATCCTGACAGGGGCACTGAAGCTTTCTTT. The rearrangement uses TRBV28 and TRBJ1-1, with 8 nucleotides matching TRBD1. The V and J ends lost 1 base and 4 bases, in that order; junction bases with no gene match: 5. Germline values: CDR1 MDHEN, CDR2 SYDVKM. This CDR3 is 15 amino acids long.

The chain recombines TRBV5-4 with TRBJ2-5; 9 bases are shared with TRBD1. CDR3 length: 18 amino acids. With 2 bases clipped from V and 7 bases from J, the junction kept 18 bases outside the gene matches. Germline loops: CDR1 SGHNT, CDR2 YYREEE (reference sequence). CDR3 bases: TGTGCCAGCAGCTTATTTGGAGTGGGACAGGGCCTCGTGGGGACCCAGTACTTC. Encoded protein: CASSLFGVGQGLVGTQYF.

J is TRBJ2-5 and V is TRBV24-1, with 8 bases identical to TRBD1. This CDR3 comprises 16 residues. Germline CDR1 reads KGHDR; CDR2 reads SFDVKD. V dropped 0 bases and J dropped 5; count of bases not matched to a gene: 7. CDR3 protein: CATSDLIQGARETQYF. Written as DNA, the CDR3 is TGTGCCACCAGTGATTTGATTCAGGGGGCGCGGGAGACCCAGTACTTC.

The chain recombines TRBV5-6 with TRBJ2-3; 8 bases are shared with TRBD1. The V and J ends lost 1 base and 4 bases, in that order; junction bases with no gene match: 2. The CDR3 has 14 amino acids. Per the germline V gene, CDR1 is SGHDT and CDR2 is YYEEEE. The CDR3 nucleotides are TGTGCCAGCAGCTTGTCAGGGGGCCCAGATACGCAGTATTTT. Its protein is CASSLSGGPDTQYF.

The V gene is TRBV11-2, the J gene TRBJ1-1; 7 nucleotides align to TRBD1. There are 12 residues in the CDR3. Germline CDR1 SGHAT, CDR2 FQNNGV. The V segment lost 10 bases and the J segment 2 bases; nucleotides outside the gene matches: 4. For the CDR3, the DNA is TGTGCCACTAGACAGGGAAACACTGAAGCTTTCTTT. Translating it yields CATRQGNTEAFF.

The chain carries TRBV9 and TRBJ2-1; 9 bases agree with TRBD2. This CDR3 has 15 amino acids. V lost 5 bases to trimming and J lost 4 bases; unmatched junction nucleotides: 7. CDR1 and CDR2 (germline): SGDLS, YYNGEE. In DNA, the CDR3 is TGTGCCAGCAGTCTAGCGGGACCAGGGTACAATGAGCAGTTCTTC. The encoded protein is CASSLAGPGYNEQFF.

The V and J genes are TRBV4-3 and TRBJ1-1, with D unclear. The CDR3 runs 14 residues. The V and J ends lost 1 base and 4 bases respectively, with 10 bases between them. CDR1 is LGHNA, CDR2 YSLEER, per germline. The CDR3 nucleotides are TGCGCCAGCAGCCAAGGCCTGCCCAGCACTGAAGCTTTCTTT. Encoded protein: CASSQGLPSTEAFF.

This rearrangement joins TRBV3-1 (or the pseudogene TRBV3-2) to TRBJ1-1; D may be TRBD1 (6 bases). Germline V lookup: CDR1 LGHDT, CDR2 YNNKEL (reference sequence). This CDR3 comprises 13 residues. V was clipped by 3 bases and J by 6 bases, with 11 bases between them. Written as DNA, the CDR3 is TGTGCCAGCAGCCAGGGGGCTAGGGCTGAAGCTTTCTTT. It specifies CASSQGARAEAFF.

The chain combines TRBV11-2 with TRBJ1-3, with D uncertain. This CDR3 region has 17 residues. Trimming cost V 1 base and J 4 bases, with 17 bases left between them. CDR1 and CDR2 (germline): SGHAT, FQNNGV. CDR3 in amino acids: CASSLAPFQGLGNTIYF. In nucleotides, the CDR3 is TGTGCCAGCAGCTTAGCCCCGTTTCAAGGACTAGGAAACACCATATATTTT.

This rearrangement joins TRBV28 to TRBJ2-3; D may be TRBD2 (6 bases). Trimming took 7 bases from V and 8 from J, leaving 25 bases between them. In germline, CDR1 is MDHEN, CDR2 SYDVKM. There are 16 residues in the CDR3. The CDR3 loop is CASTQAGGAPLGTQYF. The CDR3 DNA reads TGTGCCAGCACCCAGGCAGGAGGGGCCCCTCTGGGTACGCAGTATTTT.

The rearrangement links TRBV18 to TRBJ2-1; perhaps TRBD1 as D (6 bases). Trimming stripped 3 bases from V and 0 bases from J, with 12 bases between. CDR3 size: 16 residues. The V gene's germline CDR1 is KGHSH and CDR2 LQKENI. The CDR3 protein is CASSPEDRRSYNEQFF. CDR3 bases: TGTGCCAGCTCACCGGAGGACAGACGCTCCTACAATGAGCAGTTCTTC.

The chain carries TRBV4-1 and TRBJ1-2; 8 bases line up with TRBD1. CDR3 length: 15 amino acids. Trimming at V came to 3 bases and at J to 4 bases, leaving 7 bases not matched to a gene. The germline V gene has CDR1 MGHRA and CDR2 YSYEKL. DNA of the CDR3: TGCGCCAGCAGCCAGGGGACAGGTGAACTCTATGGCTACACCTTC. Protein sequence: CASSQGTGELYGYTF.

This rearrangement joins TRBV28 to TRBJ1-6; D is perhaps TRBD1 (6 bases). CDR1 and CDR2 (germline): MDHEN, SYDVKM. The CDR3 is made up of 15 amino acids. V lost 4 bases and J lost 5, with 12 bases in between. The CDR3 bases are TGTGCCAGCAGTTCGCAACAGGGTAATAATTCACCCCTCCACTTT. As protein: CASSSQQGNNSPLHF.

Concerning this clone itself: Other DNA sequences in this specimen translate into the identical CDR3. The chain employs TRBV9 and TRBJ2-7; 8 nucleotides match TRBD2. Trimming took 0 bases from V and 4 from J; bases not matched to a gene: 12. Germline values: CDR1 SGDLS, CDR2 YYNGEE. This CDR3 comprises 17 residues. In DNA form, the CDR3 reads TGTGCCAGCAGCGTAGTTCGGGGGGGGCTAACCCCTTACGAGCAGTACTTC. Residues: CASSVVRGGLTPYEQYF.

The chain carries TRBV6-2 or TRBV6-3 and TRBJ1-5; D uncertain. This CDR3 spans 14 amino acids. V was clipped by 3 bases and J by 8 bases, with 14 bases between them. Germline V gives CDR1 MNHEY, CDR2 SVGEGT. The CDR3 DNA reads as TGTGCCAGCAGTTATATCCCGGGTGGAGAGCCCCAGCATTTT. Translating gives CASSYIPGGEPQHF.

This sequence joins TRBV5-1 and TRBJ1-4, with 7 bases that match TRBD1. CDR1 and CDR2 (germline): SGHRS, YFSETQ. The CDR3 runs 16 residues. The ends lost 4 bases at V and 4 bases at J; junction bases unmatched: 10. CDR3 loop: CASSPKGQTLNEKLFF. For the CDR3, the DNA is TGCGCCAGCAGCCCTAAGGGACAGACGCTTAATGAAAAACTGTTTTTT.

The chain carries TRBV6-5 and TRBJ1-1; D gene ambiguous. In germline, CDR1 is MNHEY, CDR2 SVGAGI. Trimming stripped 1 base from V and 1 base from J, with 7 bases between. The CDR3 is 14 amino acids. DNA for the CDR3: TGTGCCAGCAGTTACTATCCCAGGAACACTGAAGCTTTCTTT. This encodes CASSYYPRNTEAFF.

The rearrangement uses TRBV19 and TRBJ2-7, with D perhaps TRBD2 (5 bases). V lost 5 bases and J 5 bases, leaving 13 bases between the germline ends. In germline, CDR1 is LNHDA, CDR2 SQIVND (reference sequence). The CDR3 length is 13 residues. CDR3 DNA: TGTGCCAGTAGTCCCTCGAGGGTCAACGAGCAGTACTTC. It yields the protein CASSPSRVNEQYF.

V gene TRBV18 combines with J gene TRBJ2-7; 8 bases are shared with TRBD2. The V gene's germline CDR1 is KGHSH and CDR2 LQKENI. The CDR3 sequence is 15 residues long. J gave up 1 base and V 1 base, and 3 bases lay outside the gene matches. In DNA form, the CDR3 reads TGTGCCAGCTCACCACTTAGCGGGGATTCCTACGAGCAGTACTTC. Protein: CASSPLSGDSYEQYF.

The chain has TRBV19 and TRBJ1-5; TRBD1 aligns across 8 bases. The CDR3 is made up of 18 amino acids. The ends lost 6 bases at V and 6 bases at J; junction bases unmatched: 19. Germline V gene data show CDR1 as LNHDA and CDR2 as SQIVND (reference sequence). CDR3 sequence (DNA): TGTGCCAGTAGCCAAAGACAGGGGCGCATCAGTTTGGGTCAGCCCCAGCATTTT. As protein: CASSQRQGRISLGQPQHF. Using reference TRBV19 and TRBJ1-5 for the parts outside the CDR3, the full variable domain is DGGITQSPKYLFRKEGQNVTLSCEQNLNHDAMYWYRQDPGQGLRLIYYSQIVNDFQKGDIAEGYSVSREKKESFPLTVTSAQKNPTAFYLCASSQRQGRISLGQPQHFGDGTRLSIL.

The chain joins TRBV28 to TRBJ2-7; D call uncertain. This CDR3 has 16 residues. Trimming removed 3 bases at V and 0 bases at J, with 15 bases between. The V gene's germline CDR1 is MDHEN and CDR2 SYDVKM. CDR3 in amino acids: CASSFRPDIPSYEQYF. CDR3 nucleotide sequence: TGTGCCAGCAGTTTCCGACCTGACATACCCTCCTACGAGCAGTACTTC. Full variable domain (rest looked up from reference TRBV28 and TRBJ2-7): DVKVTQSSRYLVKRTGEKVFLECVQDMDHENMFWYRQDPGLGLRLIYFSYDVKMKEKGDIPEGYSVSREKKERFSLILESASTNQTSMYLCASSFRPDIPSYEQYFGPGTRLTVT.

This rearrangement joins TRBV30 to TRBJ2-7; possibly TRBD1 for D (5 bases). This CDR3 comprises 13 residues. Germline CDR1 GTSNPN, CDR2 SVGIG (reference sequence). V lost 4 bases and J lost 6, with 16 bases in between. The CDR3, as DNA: TGTGCCTGGACTCTTCAGGGTCCCTCCGAGCAGTACTTC. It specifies CAWTLQGPSEQYF.

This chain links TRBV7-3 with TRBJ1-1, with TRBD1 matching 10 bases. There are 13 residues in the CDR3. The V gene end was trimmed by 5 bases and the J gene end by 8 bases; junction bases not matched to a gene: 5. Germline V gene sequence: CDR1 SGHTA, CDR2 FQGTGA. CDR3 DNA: TGTGCCAGCAGCGTACGACAGGGGGCCGAAGCTTTCTTT. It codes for CASSVRQGAEAFF.

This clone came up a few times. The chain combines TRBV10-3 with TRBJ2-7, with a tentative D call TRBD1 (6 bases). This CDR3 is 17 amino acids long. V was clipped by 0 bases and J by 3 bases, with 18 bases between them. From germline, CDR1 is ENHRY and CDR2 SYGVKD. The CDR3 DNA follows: TGTGCCATCAGTGAGTCTGGCACCAGGGGCCTAGGCTACGAGCAGTACTTC. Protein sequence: CAISESGTRGLGYEQYF.

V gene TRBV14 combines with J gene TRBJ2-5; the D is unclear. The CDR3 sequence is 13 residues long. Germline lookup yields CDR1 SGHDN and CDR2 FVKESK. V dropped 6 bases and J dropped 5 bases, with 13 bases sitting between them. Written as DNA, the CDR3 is TGTGCCAGCAGTATTATAGCCGGGGAGACCCAGTACTTC. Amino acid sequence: CASSIIAGETQYF. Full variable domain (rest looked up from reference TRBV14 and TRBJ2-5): EAGVTQFPSHSVIEKGQTVTLRCDPISGHDNLYWYRRVMGKEIKFLLHFVKESKQDESGMPNNRFLAERTGGTYSTLKVQPAELEDSGVYFCASSIIAGETQYFGPGTRLLVL.

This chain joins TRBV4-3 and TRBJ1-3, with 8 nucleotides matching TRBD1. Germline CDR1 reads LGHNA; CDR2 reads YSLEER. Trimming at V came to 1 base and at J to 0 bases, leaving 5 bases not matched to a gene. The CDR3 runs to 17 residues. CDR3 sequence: CASSQGTGIRSGNTIYF. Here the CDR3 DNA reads TGCGCCAGCAGCCAAGGGACAGGGATACGCTCTGGAAACACCATATATTTT.